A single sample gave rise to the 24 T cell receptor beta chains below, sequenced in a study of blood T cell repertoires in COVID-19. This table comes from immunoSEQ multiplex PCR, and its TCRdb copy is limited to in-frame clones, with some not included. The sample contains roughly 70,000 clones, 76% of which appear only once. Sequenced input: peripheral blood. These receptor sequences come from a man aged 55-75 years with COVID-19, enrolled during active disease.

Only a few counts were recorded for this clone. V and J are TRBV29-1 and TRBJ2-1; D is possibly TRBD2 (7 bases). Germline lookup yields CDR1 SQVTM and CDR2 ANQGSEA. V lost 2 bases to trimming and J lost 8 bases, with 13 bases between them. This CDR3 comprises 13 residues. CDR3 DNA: TGCAGCGTTGAAAGGTCCGGGGGGCATGAGCAGTTCTTC. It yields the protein CSVERSGGHEQFF.

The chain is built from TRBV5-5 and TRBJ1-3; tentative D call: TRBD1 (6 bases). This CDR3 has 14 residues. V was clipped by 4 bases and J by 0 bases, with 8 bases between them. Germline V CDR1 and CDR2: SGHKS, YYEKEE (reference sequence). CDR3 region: CASSGTRSGNTIYF. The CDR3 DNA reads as TGTGCCAGCAGCGGGACACGCTCTGGAAACACCATATATTTT.

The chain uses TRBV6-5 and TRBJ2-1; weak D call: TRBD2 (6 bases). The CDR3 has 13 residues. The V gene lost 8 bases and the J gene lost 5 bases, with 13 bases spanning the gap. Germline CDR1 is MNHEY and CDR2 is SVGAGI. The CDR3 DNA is TGTGCCAGCGGGAAATGGGAGGACAATGAGCAGTTCTTC. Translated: CASGKWEDNEQFF.

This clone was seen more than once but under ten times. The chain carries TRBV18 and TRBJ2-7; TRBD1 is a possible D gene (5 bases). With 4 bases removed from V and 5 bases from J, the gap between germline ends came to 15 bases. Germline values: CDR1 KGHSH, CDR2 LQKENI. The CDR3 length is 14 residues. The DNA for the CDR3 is TGTGCCAGCTCACGGCGAGCAGGGCAGGACGAGCAGTACTTC. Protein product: CASSRRAGQDEQYF.

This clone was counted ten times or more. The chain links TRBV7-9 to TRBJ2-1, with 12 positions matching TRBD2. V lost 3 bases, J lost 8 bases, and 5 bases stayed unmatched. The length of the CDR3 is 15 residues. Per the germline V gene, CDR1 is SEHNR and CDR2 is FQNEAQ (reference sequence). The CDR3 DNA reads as TGTGCCAGCAGCTTGACTAGCGGGAGTGCGGATGAGCAGTTCTTC. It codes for CASSLTSGSADEQFF.

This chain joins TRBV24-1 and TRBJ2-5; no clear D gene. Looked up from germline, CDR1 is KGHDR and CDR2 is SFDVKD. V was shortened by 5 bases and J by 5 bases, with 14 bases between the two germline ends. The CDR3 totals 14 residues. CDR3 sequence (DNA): TGTGCCACCAGTGCGACCCTTCCCGGGGAGACCCAGTACTTC. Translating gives CATSATLPGETQYF.

CDR3 sequence (DNA): TGTGCCAGCAGCTTGGGCGGAGGCTATTATAATTCACCCCTCCACTTT. Its translation is CASSLGGGYYNSPLHF. The chain recombines TRBV5-4 with TRBJ1-6; no clear D. Germline CDR1 SGHNT, CDR2 YYREEE (reference sequence). CDR3 length equals 16 residues. V was trimmed by 0 bases and J by 4 bases, leaving 11 bases between them. The entire variable domain, with the rest obtained from reference TRBV5-4 and TRBJ1-6, is as follows: ETGVTQSPTHLIKTRGQQVTLRCSSQSGHNTVSWYQQALGQGPQFIFQYYREEENGRGNFPPRFSGLQFPNYSSELNVNALELDDSALYLCASSLGGGYYNSPLHFGNGTRLTVT.

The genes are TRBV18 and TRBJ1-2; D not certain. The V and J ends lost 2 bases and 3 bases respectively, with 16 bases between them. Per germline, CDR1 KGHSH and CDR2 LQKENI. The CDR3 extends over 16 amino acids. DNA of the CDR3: TGTGCCAGCTCACCATACAAGGCAGGATTTCACTATGGCTACACCTTC. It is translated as CASSPYKAGFHYGYTF.

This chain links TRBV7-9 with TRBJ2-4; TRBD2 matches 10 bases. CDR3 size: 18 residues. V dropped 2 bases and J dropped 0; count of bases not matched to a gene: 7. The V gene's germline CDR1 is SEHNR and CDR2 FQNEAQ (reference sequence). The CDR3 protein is CASSLLAGVGLAKNIQYF. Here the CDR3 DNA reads TGTGCCAGCAGCTTACTAGCGGGAGTGGGCCTAGCCAAAAACATTCAGTACTTC.

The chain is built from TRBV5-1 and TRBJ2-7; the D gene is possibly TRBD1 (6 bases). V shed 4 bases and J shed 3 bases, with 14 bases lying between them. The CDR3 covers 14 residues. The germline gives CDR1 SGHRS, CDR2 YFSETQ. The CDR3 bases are TGCGCCAGCAGCACAAGCGGACAGTTCTACGAGCAGTACTTC. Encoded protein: CASSTSGQFYEQYF.

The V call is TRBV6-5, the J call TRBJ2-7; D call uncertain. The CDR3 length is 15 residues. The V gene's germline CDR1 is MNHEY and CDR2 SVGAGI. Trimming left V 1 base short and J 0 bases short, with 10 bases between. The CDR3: CASSYWSDSSYEQYF. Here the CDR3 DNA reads TGTGCCAGCAGTTACTGGTCCGATAGCTCCTACGAGCAGTACTTC.

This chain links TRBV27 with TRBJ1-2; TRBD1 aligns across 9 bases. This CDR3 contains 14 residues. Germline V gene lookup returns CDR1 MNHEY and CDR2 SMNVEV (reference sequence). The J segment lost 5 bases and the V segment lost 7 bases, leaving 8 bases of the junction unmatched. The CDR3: CASKGADRGYGYTF. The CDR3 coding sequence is TGTGCCAGCAAGGGTGCGGACAGGGGTTATGGCTACACCTTC.

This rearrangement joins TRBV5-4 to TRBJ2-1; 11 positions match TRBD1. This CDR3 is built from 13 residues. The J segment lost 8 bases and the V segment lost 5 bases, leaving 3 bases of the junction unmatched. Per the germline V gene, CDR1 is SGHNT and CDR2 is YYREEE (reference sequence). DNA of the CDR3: TGTGCCAGCAGACGGACAGGGGGCGATGAGCAGTTCTTC. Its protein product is CASRRTGGDEQFF.

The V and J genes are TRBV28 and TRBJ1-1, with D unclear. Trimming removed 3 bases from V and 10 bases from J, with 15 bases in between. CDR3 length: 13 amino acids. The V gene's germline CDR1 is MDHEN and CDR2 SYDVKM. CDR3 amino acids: CASSLDVGQAAFF. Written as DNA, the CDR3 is TGTGCCAGCAGTTTGGATGTTGGGCAGGCAGCTTTCTTT.

CDR3 bases: TGTGCCAGCAGTCCTACAGGGGGCTACGAGCAGTACTTC. Encoded protein: CASSPTGGYEQYF. The rearrangement uses TRBV27 and TRBJ2-7, with TRBD1 matching over 8 bases. In germline, CDR1 is MNHEY, CDR2 SMNVEV (reference sequence). This CDR3 is built from 13 residues. Trimming at V came to 5 bases and at J to 3 bases, leaving 3 bases not matched to a gene.

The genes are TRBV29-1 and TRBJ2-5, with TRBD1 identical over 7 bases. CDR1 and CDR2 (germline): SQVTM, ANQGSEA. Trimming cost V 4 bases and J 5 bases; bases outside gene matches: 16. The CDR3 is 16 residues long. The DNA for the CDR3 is TGCAGCGTTGCAGGACAGGTCAGCGGTTTAATGGAGACCCAGTACTTC. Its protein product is CSVAGQVSGLMETQYF.

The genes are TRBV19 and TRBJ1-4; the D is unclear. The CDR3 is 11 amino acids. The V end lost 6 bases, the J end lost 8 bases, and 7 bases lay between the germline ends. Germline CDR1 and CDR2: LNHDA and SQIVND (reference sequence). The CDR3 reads CASRAGEKLFF. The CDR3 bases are TGTGCCAGTAGGGCAGGAGAAAAACTGTTTTTT.

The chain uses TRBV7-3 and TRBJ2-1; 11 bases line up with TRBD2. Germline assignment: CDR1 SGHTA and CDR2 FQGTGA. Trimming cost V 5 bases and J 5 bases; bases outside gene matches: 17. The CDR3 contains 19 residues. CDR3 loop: CASSPRVAGGPVNHNEQFF. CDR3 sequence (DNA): TGTGCCAGCAGCCCCCGCGTAGCGGGAGGGCCGGTCAACCACAATGAGCAGTTCTTC.

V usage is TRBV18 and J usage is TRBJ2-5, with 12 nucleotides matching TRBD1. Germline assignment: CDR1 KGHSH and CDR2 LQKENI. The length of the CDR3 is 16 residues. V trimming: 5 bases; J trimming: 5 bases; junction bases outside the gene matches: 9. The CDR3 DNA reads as TGTGCCAGCTCATCGCCGGGACAGGGGGCAGGGGAGACCCAGTACTTC. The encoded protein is CASSSPGQGAGETQYF.

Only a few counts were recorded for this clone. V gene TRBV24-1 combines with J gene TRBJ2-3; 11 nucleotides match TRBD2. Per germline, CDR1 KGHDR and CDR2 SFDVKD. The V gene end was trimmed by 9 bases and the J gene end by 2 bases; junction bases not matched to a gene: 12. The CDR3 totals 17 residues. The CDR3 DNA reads TGTGCCACCCTAGCGGGGGGCTTAAGACCTTACACAGATACGCAGTATTTT. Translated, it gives CATLAGGLRPYTDTQYF.

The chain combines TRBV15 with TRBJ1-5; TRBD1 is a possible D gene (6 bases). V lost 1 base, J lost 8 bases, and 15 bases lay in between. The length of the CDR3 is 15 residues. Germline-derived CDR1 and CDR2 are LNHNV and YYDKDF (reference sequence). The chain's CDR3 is CATSRGLLQGEPQHF. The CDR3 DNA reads TGTGCCACCAGCAGAGGACTTCTACAGGGCGAGCCCCAGCATTTT. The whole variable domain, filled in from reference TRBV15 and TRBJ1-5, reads DAMVIQNPRYQVTQFGKPVTLSCSQTLNHNVMYWYQQKSSQAPKLLFHYYDKDFNNEADTPDNFQSRRPNTSFCFLDIRSPGLGDTAMYLCATSRGLLQGEPQHFGDGTRLSIL.

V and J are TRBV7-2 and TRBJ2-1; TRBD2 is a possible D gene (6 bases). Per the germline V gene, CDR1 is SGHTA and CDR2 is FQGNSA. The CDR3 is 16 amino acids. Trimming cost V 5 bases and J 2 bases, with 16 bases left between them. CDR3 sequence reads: CASSHPRGSPYNEQFF. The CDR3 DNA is TGTGCCAGCAGCCACCCGCGGGGATCCCCCTACAATGAGCAGTTCTTC.

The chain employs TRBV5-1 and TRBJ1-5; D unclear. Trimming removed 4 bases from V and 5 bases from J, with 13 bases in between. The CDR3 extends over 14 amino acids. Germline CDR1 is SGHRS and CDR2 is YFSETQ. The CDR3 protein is CASSPGAADQPQHF. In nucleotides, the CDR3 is TGCGCCAGCAGCCCCGGAGCGGCGGATCAGCCCCAGCATTTT. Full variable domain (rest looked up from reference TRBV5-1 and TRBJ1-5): KAGVTQTPRYLIKTRGQQVTLSCSPISGHRSVSWYQQTPGQGLQFLFEYFSETQRNKGNFPGRFSGRQFSNSRSEMNVSTLELGDSALYLCASSPGAADQPQHFGDGTRLSIL.

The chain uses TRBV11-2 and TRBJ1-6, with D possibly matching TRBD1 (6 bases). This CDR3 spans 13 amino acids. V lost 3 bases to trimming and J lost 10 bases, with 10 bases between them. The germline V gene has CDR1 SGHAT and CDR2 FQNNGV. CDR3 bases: TGTGCCAGCAGCTTGGACCAGGGGTCACCCCTCCACTTT. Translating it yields CASSLDQGSPLHF.